A selection of T cell receptor beta chains follows, all from one sample in a study of human T cells and chemical hapten exposure. TCRdb fed the RACE reads into MiXCR, producing one record per CDR3 protein. The sample has roughly 120,000 distinct CDR3 sequences; approximately 9.5% are singletons. Sequencing input: whole blood. The receptor source for this set is a male donor in good health. Some clones in this sample may be carry-over from other donors' samples. Each CDR3 is given with its conserved first and last residue. D genes are given only for firm matches. Rows give clone size only sometimes, using once, few, many, or a class for an expanded clone.

clone size	V gene	J gene	D gene	CDR3 protein	CDR3 DNA
few	TRBV6-6	TRBJ2-2	-	CASSARETGELFF	TGTGCCAGCAGCGCCAGGGAGACCGGGGAGCTGTTTTTT
-	TRBV7-9	TRBJ2-3	-	CASSLRVGTDTQYF	TGTGCCAGCAGCTTGCGGGTAGGCACAGATACGCAGTATTTT
many	TRBV6-1	TRBJ1-1	-	CASSENVGGTEAFF	TGTGCCAGCAGTGAAAACGTCGGGGGCACTGAAGCTTTCTTT
-	TRBV5-4	TRBJ2-3	TRBD2	CASSPELAQASTDTQYF	TGTGCCAGCAGCCCGGAACTAGCGCAAGCTAGCACAGATACGCAGTATTTT
few	TRBV7-2	TRBJ2-1	TRBD2	CASSTGLANNEQFF	TGTGCCAGCAGCACCGGACTAGCGAACAATGAGCAGTTCTTC
many	TRBV5-1	TRBJ1-1	-	CASTRGGAATEAFF	TGCGCCAGCACCCGGGGGGGGGCGGCCACTGAAGCTTTCTTT
-	TRBV20-1	TRBJ2-7	TRBD1	CSARAKDRGPSYEQYF	TGCAGTGCTAGAGCGAAGGACAGGGGGCCTTCCTACGAGCAGTACTTC
many	TRBV20-1	TRBJ2-7	TRBD2	CSARLAVGYEQYF	TGCAGTGCTCGACTAGCGGTTGGTTACGAGCAGTACTTC
few	TRBV4-2	TRBJ1-4	-	CASSQEGGDEKLFF	TGTGCCAGCAGCCAAGAGGGTGGGGATGAAAAACTGTTTTTT
many	TRBV20-1	TRBJ2-7	TRBD1	CSARGDRETPEQYF	TGCAGTGCTAGAGGCGACAGGGAAACCCCCGAGCAGTACTTC
many	TRBV4-3	TRBJ1-5	-	CASSQGDSRPWQPQHF	TGCGCCAGCAGCCAAGGGGACTCCCGACCCTGGCAGCCCCAGCATTTT
many	TRBV12-5	TRBJ1-2	TRBD1	CASGSTGTGDYGYTF	TGTGCTAGTGGTTCCACCGGGACAGGGGACTATGGCTACACCTTC
few	TRBV9	TRBJ2-3	TRBD1	CASSETGTGVRGDTQYF	TGTGCCAGCAGCGAGACCGGGACAGGGGTGCGGGGAGATACGCAGTATTTT
few	TRBV30	TRBJ1-5	TRBD1	CAWRTGGDQPQHF	TGTGCCTGGAGAACAGGGGGTGATCAGCCCCAGCATTTT
many	TRBV7-9	TRBJ1-3	-	CASSQYQPTGVYSGNTIYF	TGTGCCAGCAGCCAGTACCAGCCCACGGGGGTCTACTCTGGAAACACCATATATTTT
-	TRBV11-2	TRBJ2-5	-	CASTDEVTQYF	TGTGCCAGCACGGACGAGGTGACCCAGTACTTC
few	TRBV7-9	TRBJ2-7	TRBD1	CASSSGTGPEQYF	TGTGCCAGCAGCTCCGGGACAGGGCCCGAGCAGTACTTC
-	TRBV12-5	TRBJ1-2	-	CASGQPPGYGYTF	TGTGCTAGTGGTCAACCTCCTGGCTATGGCTACACCTTC
many	TRBV28	TRBJ2-7	-	CASSLTSPGVYEQYF	TGTGCCAGCAGTTTAACTTCACCAGGGGTCTACGAGCAGTACTTC
few	TRBV27	TRBJ1-1	TRBD1	CASRYTGGKSEAFF	TGTGCCAGCAGATACACAGGGGGTAAGTCTGAAGCTTTCTTT
many	TRBV7-2	TRBJ1-2	-	CASSLDRAGGYTF	TGTGCCAGCAGCTTAGACAGGGCGGGAGGCTACACCTTC
-	TRBV29-1	TRBJ2-7	TRBD2	CSVEGEGTDYEQYF	TGCAGCGTTGAAGGGGAGGGAACGGACTACGAGCAGTACTTC
many	TRBV6-1	TRBJ1-1	-	CASSVGAEQNTEAFF	TGTGCCAGCAGTGTAGGTGCGGAGCAGAACACTGAAGCTTTCTTT
few	TRBV11-3	TRBJ2-1	TRBD2	CASSLAGGPDNEQFF	TGTGCCAGCAGCTTGGCGGGAGGGCCGGACAATGAGCAGTTCTTC
many	TRBV5-5	TRBJ1-6	-	CASREQGSYNSPLHF	TGTGCCAGCAGAGAACAGGGAAGTTATAATTCACCCCTCCACTTT
few	TRBV5-8	TRBJ2-1	-	CASSRSLVGEQFF	TGTGCCAGCAGCCGCTCCCTCGTGGGTGAGCAGTTCTTC
many	TRBV12-3/TRBV12-4	TRBJ1-2	-	CASSLSGSGYTF	TGTGCCAGCAGTTTATCAGGGTCCGGCTACACCTTC
-	TRBV7-3	TRBJ1-2	-	CASSLIPLSRDGYTF	TGTGCCAGCAGCTTAATCCCGCTAAGTCGGGATGGCTACACCTTC
-	TRBV5-1	TRBJ2-3	-	CASSSQLLTDTQYF	TGCGCCAGCAGCTCCCAACTACTCACAGATACGCAGTATTTT
few	TRBV6-6	TRBJ2-3	-	CASSPPTGGGTDTQYF	TGTGCCAGCAGTCCACCTACGGGTGGAGGCACAGATACGCAGTATTTT
many	TRBV5-1	TRBJ2-7	TRBD1	CASSLGQASYEQYF	TGCGCCAGCAGCTTAGGACAGGCCTCCTACGAGCAGTACTTC
few	TRBV20-1	TRBJ1-3	-	CSSKGDPSGNTIYF	TGCAGTTCGAAGGGGGATCCCTCTGGAAACACCATATATTTT
few	TRBV19	TRBJ1-1	TRBD1	CASSSRTGEGTEAFF	TGTGCCAGTAGTTCCCGGACAGGGGAAGGGACTGAAGCTTTCTTT
few	TRBV12-3/TRBV12-4	TRBJ2-1	-	CASSSAGPPYNEQFF	TGTGCCAGCAGTTCGGCCGGTCCCCCCTACAATGAGCAGTTCTTC
few	TRBV5-1	TRBJ2-7	-	CASRDSYEQYF	TGCGCCAGCAGGGACAGCTACGAGCAGTACTTC
many	TRBV5-5	TRBJ1-2	TRBD1	CASRRQGSNYGYTF	TGTGCCAGCAGGCGACAGGGAAGTAACTATGGCTACACCTTC
few	TRBV2	TRBJ2-7	-	CASIPRKGDRQIYEQYF	TGTGCCAGCATCCCCCGAAAAGGAGACAGGCAAATCTACGAGCAGTACTTC
few	TRBV20-1	TRBJ2-4	TRBD1	CSARGAGQGDIQYF	TGCAGTGCTAGAGGGGCGGGACAGGGGGACATTCAGTACTTC
many	TRBV6-1	TRBJ2-7	-	CASSELGPKRSYEQYF	TGTGCCAGCAGTGAATTAGGTCCCAAGCGCTCCTACGAGCAGTACTTC
-	TRBV12-3/TRBV12-4	TRBJ2-2	-	CASSLRESGGELFF	TGTGCCAGCAGTTTACGGGAAAGCGGCGGGGAGCTGTTTTTT
-	TRBV12-3/TRBV12-4	TRBJ2-1	-	CASRGQDNEQFF	TGTGCCAGCCGTGGTCAGGACAATGAGCAGTTCTTC